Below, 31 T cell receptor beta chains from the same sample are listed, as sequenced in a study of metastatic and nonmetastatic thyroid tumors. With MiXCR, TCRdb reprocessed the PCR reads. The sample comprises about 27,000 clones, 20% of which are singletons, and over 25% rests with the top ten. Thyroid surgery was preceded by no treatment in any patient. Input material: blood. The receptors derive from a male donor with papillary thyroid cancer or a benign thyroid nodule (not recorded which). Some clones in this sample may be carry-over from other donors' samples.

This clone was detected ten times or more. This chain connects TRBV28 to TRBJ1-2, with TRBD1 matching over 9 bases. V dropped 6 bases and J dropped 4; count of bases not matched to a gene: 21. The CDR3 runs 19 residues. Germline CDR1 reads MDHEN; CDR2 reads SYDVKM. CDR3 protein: CASSPTYRDRDGGGYGYTF. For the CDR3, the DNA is TGTGCCAGCAGCCCGACTTATAGGGACAGGGATGGAGGGGGCTATGGCTACACCTTC.

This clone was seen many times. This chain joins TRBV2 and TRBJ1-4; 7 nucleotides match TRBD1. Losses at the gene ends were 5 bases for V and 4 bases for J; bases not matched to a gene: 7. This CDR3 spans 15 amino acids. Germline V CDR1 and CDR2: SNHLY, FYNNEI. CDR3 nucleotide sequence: TGTGCCAGCAGTAGGGACAGCTTTTATAATGAAAAACTGTTTTTT. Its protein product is CASSRDSFYNEKLFF.

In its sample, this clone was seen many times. The CDR3 sequence is CASDTGSAGELFF. CDR3 sequence (DNA): TGTGCCAGCGATACAGGTAGCGCCGGGGAGCTGTTTTTT. The chain couples TRBV7-9 to TRBJ2-2; D tentatively reads TRBD1 or TRBD2 (5 bases each). Looked up from germline, CDR1 is SEHNR and CDR2 is FQNEAQ (reference sequence). Trimming removed 8 bases from V and 6 bases from J, with 13 bases in between. This CDR3 contains 13 residues.

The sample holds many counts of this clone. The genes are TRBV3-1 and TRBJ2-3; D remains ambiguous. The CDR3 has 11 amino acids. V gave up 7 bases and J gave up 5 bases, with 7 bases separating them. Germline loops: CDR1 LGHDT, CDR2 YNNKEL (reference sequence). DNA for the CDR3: TGTGCCAGCAACCTCGGAGATACGCAGTATTTT. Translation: CASNLGDTQYF.

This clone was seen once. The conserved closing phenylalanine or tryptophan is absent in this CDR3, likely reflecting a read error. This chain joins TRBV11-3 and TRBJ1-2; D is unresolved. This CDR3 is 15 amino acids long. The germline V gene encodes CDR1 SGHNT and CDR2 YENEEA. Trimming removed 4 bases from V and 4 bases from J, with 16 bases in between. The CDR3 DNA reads TGTGCCAGCAGCTCAATTTCGGGTGGGGTCTATGGCTACACCGTC. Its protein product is CASSSISGGVYGYTV.

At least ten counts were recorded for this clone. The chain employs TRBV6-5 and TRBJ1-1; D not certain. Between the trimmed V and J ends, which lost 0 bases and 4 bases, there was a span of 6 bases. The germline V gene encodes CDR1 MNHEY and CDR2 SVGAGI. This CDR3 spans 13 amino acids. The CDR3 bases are TGTGCCAGCAGTTACTCGCAGTTCACTGAAGCTTTCTTT. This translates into CASSYSQFTEAFF.

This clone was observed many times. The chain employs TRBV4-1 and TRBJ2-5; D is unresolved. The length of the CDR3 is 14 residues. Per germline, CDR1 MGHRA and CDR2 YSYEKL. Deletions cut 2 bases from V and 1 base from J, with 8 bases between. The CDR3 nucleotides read TGCGCCAGCAGCCAACAAGGCCTCCAAGAGACCCAGTACTTC. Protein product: CASSQQGLQETQYF.

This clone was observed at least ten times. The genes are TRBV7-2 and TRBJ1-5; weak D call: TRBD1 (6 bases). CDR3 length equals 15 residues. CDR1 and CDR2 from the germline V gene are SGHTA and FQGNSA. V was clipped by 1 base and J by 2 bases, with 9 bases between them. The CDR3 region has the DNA TGTGCCAGCAGCTTAGATGGGGGCGGCAATCAGCCCCAGCATTTT. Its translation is CASSLDGGGNQPQHF.

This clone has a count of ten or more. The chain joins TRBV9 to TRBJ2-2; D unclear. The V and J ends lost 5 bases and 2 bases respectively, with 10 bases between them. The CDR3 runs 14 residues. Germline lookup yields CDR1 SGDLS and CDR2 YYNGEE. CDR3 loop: CASSGRINTGELFF. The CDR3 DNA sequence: TGTGCCAGCAGTGGACGGATAAACACCGGGGAGCTGTTTTTT.

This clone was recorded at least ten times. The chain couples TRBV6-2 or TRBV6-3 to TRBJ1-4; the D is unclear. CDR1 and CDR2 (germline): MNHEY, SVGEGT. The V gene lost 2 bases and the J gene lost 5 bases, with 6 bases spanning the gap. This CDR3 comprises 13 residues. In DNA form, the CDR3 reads TGTGCCAGCAGTTACGCAGAAAATGAAAAACTGTTTTTT. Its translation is CASSYAENEKLFF.

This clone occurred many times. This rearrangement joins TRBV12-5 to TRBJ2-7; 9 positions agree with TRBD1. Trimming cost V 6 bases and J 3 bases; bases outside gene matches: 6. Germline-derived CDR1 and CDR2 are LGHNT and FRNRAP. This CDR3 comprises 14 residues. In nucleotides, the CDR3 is TGTGCTAGTGGCCCAGGGACAGGGAGCTACGAGCAGTACTTC. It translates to CASGPGTGSYEQYF.

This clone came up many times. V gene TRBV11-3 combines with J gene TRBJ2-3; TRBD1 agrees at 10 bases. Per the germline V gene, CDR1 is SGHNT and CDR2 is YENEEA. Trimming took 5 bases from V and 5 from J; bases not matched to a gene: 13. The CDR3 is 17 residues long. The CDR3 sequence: CASSLTATGQGKDTQYF. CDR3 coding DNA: TGTGCCAGCAGCCTCACCGCCACGGGACAGGGGAAAGATACGCAGTATTTT.

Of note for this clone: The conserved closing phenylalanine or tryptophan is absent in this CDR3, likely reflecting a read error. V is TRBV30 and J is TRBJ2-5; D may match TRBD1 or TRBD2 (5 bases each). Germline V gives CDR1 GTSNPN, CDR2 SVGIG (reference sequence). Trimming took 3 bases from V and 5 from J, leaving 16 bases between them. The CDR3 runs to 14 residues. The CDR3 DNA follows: TGTGCCTGGAGGAAGGTGGTGGGGACGGAGACCCAGTACTGC. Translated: CAWRKVVGTETQYC.

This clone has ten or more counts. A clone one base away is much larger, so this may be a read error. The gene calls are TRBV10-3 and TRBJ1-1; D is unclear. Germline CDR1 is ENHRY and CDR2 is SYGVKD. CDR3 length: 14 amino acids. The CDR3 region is CVISESGGNTEAFF. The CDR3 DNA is TGTGTCATCAGTGAGTCAGGAGGGAACACTGAAGCTTTCTTT.

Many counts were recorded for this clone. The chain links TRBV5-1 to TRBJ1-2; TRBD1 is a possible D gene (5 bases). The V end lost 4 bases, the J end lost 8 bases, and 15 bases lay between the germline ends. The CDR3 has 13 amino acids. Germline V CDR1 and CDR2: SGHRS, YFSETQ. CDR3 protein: CASSPIKGEGYTF. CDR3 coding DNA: TGCGCCAGCAGCCCGATTAAAGGGGAAGGCTACACCTTC.

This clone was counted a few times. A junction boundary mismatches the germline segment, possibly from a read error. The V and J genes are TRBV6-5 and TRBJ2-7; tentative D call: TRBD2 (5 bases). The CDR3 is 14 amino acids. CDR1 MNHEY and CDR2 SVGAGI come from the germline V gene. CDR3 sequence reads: CVSSYDVRVYEQYF. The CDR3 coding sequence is TGTGTCAGCAGTTACGACGTGAGGGTCTACGAGCAGTACTTC.

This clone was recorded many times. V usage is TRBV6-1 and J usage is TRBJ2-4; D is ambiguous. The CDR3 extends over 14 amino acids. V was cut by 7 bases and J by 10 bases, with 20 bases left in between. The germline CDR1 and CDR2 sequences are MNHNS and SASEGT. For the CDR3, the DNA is TGTGCCAGCACCTTTGCCGTGGGGATGGGGATTCAGTACTTC. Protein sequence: CASTFAVGMGIQYF.

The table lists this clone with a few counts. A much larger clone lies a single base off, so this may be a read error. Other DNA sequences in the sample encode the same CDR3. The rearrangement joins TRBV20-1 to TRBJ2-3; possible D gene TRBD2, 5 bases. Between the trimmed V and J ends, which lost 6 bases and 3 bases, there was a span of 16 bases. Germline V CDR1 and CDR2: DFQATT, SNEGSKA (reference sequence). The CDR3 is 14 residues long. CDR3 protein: CSAPQAGGTDTQYF. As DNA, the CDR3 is TGCAGTGCCCCCCAGGCGGGTGGGACAGATACGCAGTATTTT.

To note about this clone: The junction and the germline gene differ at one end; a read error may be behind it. The CDR3 sequence is CASSLGLPANSESFF. The DNA of the CDR3 is TGTGCCAGCAGCTTAGGTCTTCCAGCGAACAGTGAATCTTTCTTT. The V and J genes are TRBV11-1 and TRBJ1-1; no reliable D call. Looked up from germline, CDR1 is SGHAT and CDR2 is FQDESV (reference sequence). This CDR3 has 15 amino acids.

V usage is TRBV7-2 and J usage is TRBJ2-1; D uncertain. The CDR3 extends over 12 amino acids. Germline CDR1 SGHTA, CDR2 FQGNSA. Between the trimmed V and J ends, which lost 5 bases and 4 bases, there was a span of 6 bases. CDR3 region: CASSQKYNEQFF. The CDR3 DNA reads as TGTGCCAGCAGCCAGAAGTACAATGAGCAGTTCTTC.

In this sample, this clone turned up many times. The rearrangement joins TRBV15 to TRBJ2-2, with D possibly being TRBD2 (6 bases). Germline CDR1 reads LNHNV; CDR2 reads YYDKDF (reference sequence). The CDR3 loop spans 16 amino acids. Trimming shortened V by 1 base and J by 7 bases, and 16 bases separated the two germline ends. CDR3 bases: TGTGCCACCAGCAGAGGCCTTGCGGGAAAGGGCGGGGAGCTGTTTTTT. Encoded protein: CATSRGLAGKGGELFF.

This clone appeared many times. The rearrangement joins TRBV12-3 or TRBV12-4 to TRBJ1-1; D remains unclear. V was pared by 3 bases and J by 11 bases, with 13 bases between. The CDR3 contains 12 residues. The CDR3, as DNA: TGTGCCAGCAGTTTGTCCAGTTCGCTGGCTTTCTTT. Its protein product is CASSLSSSLAFF.

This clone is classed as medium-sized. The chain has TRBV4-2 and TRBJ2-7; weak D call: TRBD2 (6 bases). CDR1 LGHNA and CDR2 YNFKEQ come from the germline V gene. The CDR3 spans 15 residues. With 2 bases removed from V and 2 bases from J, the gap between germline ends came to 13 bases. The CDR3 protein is CASSQLREATYEQYF. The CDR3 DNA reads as TGTGCCAGCAGCCAATTGAGGGAGGCCACCTACGAGCAGTACTTC.

CDR3 in DNA: TGTGCCAGCAGCCTTAGGGGTGCGCAGACCCACCGGGGAAATGAGCAGTTCTTC. Translating gives CASSLRGAQTHRGNEQFF. The J gene is TRBJ2-1, the V gene TRBV11-1, with D possibly called TRBD1 or TRBD2 (5 bases each). The CDR3 totals 18 residues. V lost 5 bases, J lost 7 bases, and 27 bases lay in between. Per the germline V gene, CDR1 is SGHAT and CDR2 is FQDESV (reference sequence).

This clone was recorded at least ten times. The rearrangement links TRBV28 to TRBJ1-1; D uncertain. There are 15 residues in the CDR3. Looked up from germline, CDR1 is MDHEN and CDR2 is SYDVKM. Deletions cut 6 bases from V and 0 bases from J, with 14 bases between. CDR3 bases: TGTGCCAGCAGGCCGCCCACAGTAATGAACACTGAAGCTTTCTTT. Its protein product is CASRPPTVMNTEAFF.

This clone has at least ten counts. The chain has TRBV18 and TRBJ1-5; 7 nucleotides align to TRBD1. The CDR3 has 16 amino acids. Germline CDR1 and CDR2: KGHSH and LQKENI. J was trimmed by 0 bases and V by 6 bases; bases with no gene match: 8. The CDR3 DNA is TGTGCCAGCTCCCGATCGACAGGGAATAGCAATCAGCCCCAGCATTTT. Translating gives CASSRSTGNSNQPQHF.

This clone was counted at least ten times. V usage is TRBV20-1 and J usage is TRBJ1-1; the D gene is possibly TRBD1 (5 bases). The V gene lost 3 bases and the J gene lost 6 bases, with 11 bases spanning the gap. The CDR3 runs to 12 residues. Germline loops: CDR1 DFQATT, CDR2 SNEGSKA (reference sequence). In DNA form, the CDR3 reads TGCAGTGCTAGGTGGGGGTCGCCTGAAGCTTTCTTT. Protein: CSARWGSPEAFF.

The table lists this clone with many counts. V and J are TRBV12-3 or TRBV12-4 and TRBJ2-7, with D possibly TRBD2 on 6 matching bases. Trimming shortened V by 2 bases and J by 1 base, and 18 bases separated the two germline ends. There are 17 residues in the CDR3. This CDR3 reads CASSLKGYNAGSYEQYF. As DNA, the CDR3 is TGTGCCAGCAGTTTAAAAGGGTATAACGCGGGGTCCTACGAGCAGTACTTC.

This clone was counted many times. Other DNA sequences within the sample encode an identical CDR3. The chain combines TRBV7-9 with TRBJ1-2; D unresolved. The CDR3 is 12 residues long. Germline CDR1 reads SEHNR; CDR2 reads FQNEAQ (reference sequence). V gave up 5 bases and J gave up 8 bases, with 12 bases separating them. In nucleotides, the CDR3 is TGTGCCAGCAGCCTGAGCCCTACCGGCTACACCTTC. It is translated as CASSLSPTGYTF.

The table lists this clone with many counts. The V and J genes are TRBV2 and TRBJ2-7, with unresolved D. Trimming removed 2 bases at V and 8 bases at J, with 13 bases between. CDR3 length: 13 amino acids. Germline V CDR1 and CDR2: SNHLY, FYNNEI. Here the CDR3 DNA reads TGTGCCAGCAGTGAATGGGTCCTTACGAAGCAGTACTTC. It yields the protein CASSEWVLTKQYF.

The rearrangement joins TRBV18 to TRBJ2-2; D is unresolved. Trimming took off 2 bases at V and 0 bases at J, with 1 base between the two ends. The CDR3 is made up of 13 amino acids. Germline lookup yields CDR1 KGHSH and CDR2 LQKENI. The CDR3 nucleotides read TGTGCCAGCTCACCAGCGAACACCGGGGAGCTGTTTTTT. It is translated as CASSPANTGELFF.